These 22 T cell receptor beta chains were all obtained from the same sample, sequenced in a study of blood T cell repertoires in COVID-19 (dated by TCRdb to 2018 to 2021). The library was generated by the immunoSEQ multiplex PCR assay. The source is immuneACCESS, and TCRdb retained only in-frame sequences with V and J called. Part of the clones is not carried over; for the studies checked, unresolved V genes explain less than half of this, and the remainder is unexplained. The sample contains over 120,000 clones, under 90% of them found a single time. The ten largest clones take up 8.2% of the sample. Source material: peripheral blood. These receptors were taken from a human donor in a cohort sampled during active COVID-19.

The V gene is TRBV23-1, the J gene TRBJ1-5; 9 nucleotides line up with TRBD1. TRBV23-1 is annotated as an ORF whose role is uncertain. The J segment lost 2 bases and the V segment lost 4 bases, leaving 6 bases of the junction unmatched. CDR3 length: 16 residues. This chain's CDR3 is CASSPYTGGRNQPQHF. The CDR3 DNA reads TGCGCCAGCAGTCCTTACACAGGGGGCCGCAATCAGCCCCAGCATTTT.

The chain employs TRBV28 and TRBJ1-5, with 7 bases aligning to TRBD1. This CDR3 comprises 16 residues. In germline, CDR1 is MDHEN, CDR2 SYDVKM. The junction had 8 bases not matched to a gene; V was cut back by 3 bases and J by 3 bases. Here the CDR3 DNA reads TGTGCCAGCAGTTTTCACCCCGGACAGGCCAATCAGCCCCAGCATTTT. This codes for CASSFHPGQANQPQHF.

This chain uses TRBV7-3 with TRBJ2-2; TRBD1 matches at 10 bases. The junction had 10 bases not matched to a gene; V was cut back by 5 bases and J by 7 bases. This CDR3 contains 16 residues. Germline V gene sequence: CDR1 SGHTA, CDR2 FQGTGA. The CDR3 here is CASSLPGTGVGGELFF. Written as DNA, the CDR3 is TGTGCCAGCAGCCTACCCGGGACAGGGGTGGGCGGGGAGCTGTTTTTT.

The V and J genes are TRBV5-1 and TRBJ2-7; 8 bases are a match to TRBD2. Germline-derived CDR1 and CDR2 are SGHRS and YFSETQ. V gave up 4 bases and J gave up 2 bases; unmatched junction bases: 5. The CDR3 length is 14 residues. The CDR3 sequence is CASSTSGSTYEQYF. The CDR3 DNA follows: TGCGCCAGCAGCACAAGCGGGAGTACCTACGAGCAGTACTTC.

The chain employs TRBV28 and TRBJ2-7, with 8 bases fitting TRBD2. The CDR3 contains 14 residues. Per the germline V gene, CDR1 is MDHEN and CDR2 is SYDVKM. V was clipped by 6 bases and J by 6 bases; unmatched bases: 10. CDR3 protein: CASRSGLESVEQYF. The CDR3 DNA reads TGTGCCAGCAGGTCGGGACTAGAATCAGTCGAGCAGTACTTC.

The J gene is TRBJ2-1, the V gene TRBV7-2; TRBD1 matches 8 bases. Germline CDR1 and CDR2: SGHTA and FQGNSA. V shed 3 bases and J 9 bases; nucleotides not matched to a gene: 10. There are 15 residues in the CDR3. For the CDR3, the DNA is TGTGCCAGCAGCTTTGGTCAGGGGGCGGAGGGTGAGCAGTTCTTC. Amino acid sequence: CASSFGQGAEGEQFF.

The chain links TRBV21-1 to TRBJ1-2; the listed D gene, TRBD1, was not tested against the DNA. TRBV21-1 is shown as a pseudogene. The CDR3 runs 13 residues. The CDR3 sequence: CASSNGQGHGYTF. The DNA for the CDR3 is TGTGCCAGCAGCAACGGACAGGGCCATGGCTACACCTTC.

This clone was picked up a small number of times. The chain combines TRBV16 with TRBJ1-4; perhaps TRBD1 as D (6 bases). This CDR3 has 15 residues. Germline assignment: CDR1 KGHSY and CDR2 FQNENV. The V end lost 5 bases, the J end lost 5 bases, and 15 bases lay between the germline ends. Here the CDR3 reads CASSSRRRGNEKLFF. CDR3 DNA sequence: TGTGCCAGCAGCTCCCGACGCAGGGGCAATGAAAAACTGTTTTTT.

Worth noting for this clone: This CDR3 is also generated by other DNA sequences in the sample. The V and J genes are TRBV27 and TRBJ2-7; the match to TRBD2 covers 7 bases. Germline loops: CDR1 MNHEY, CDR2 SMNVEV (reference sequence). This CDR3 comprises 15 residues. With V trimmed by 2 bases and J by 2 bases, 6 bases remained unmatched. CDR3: CASSLGLAETYEQYF. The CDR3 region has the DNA TGTGCCAGCAGTTTAGGGCTAGCGGAGACCTACGAGCAGTACTTC.

In nucleotides, the CDR3 is TGCGCCAGCAGCTTGGCAGGGGGGTCGAACATTCAGTACTTC. Encoded protein: CASSLAGGSNIQYF. The chain links TRBV5-1 to TRBJ2-4; tentatively, D is TRBD1 (7 bases). The V end was cut by 0 bases, the J end by 7 bases, with 11 bases between. There are 14 residues in the CDR3. CDR1 is SGHRS and CDR2 is YFSETQ in the germline V gene. Filled out from reference TRBV5-1 and TRBJ2-4, the complete variable domain reads KAGVTQTPRYLIKTRGQQVTLSCSPISGHRSVSWYQQTPGQGLQFLFEYFSETQRNKGNFPGRFSGRQFSNSRSEMNVSTLELGDSALYLCASSLAGGSNIQYFGAGTRLSVL.

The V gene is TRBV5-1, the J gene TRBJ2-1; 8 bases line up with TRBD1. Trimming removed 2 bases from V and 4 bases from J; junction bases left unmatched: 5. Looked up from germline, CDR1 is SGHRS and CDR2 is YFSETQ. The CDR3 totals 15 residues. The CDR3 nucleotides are TGCGCCAGCAGCTTACGGACAGGGAAGTACAATGAGCAGTTCTTC. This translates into CASSLRTGKYNEQFF.

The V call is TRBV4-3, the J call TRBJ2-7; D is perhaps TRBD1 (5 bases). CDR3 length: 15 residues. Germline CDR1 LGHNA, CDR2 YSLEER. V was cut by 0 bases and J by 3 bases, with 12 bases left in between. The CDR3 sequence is CASSQDFDSRYEQYF. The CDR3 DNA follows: TGCGCCAGCAGCCAAGACTTCGACAGTCGCTACGAGCAGTACTTC.

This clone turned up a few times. The CDR3 loop is CASRPGTITYEQYF. Written as DNA, the CDR3 is TGCGCCAGTCGCCCCGGAACTATTACCTACGAGCAGTACTTC. The chain recombines TRBV5-1 with TRBJ2-7; D is undetermined. The CDR3 runs 14 residues. The V gene lost 8 bases and the J gene lost 2 bases, with 17 bases spanning the gap. Germline V CDR1 and CDR2: SGHRS, YFSETQ.

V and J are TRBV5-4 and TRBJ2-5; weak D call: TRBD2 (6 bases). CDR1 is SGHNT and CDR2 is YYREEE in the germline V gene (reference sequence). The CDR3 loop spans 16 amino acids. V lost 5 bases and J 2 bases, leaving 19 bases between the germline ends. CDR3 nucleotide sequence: TGTGCCAGCAGTTCTCAACCGAGTAGCGGACAAGAGACCCAGTACTTC. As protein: CASSSQPSSGQETQYF.

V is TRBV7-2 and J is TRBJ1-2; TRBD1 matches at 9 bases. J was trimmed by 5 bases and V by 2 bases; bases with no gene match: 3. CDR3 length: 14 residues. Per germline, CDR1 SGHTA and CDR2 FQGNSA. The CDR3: CASSLTTGGYGYTF. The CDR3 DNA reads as TGTGCCAGCAGCTTAACGACAGGGGGATATGGCTACACCTTC.

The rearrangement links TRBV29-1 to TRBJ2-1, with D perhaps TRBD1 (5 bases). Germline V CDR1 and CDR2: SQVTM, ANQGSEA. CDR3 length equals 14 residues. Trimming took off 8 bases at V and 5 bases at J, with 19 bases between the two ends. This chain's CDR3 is CSHPGLGYDNEQFF. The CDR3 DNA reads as TGCAGCCACCCAGGGCTAGGCTACGACAATGAGCAGTTCTTC.

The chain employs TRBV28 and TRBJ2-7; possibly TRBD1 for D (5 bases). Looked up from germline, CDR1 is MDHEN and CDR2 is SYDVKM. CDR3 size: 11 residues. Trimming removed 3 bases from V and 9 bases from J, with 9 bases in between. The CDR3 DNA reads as TGTGCCAGCAGTTTGGGTAGGGGGCAGTACTTC. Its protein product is CASSLGRGQYF. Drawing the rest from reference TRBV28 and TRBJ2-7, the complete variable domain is DVKVTQSSRYLVKRTGEKVFLECVQDMDHENMFWYRQDPGLGLRLIYFSYDVKMKEKGDIPEGYSVSREKKERFSLILESASTNQTSMYLCASSLGRGQYFGPGTRLTVT.

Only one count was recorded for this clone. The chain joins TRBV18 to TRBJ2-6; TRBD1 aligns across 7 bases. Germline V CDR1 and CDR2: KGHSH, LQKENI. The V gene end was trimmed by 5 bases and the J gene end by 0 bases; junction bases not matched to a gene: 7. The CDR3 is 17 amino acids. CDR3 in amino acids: CASSDTGDVSGANVLTF. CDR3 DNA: TGTGCCAGCTCAGACACAGGGGACGTCTCTGGGGCCAACGTCCTGACTTTC.

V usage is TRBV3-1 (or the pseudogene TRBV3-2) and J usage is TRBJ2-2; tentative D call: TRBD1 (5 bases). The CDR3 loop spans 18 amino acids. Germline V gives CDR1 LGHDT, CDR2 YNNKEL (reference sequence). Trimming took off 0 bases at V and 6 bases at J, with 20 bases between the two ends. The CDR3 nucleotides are TGTGCCAGCAGCCAAGACCTTGCGTTGGGGCAGTTTGCCGGGGAGCTGTTTTTT. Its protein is CASSQDLALGQFAGELFF.

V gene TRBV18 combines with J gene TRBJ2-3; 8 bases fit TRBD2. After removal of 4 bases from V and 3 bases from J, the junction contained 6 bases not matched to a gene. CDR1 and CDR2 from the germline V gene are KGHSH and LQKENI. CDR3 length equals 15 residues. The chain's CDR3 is CASSLQREYTDTQYF. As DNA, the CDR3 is TGTGCCAGCTCACTCCAGCGGGAGTATACAGATACGCAGTATTTT.

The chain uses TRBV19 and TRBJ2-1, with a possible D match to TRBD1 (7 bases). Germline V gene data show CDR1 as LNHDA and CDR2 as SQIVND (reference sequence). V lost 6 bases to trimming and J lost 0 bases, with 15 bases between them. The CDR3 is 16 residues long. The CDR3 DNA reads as TGTGCCAGTAGGCCAGGGGGACTTAGCTCCTACAATGAGCAGTTCTTC. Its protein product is CASRPGGLSSYNEQFF.

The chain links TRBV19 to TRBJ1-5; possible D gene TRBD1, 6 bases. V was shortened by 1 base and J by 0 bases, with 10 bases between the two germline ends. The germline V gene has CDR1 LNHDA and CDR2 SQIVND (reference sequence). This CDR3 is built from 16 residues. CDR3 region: CASSIVDSYSNQPQHF. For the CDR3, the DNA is TGTGCCAGTAGTATAGTGGACAGCTATAGCAATCAGCCCCAGCATTTT.